Presented here are 6 T cell receptor beta chains from one specimen sequenced in a study of T cells expressing NK-cell markers. TCRdb re-called the 5' RACE reads; every CDR3 protein appears as one record, without DNA. This repertoire comprises about 460,000 distinct CDR3 sequences; its ten largest clones make up more than 1.4%. What was sequenced was blood T cells: a sorted CD56 or NKG2C T cell subset, CD4+ or CD8+ T cells, or bulk PBMC T cells (not recorded which). Every receptor here comes from a woman aged 45-59 years in good health.

The chain combines TRBV27 with TRBJ2-1; TCRdb designates TRBD2, a call that cannot be tested without DNA. CDR1 is MNHEY, CDR2 SMNVEV, per germline (reference sequence). CDR3 size: 15 residues. The CDR3 here is CASGISGIPPNEQFF.

This rearrangement joins TRBV9 to TRBJ1-2; TCRdb proposes TRBD1, but this gene call is untestable without DNA. This CDR3 comprises 13 residues. The V gene's germline CDR1 is SGDLS and CDR2 YYNGEE. The CDR3 sequence: CASNDRGPDGYTF.

J is TRBJ1-2 and V is TRBV29-1. The CDR3 length is 13 residues. CDR1 is SQVTM, CDR2 ANQGSEA, per germline. The CDR3 spells CSVGVGVNYGYTF.

The CDR3 sequence is CASRRLGDTNYGYTF. The V and J genes are TRBV5-1 and TRBJ1-2. CDR1 SGHRS and CDR2 YFSETQ come from the germline V gene. The CDR3 loop spans 15 amino acids.

V and J are TRBV4-1 and TRBJ1-2; TCRdb outputs TRBD1, but without DNA this stays unchecked. The germline gives CDR1 MGHRA, CDR2 YSYEKL. The CDR3 consists of 13 residues. The CDR3 protein is CASSQSYRDGYTF.

The chain joins TRBV4-2 to TRBJ2-3. The germline V gene has CDR1 LGHNA and CDR2 YNFKEQ. The CDR3 contains 17 residues. This CDR3 is CASSQEATVFSTDTQYF.